What follows are 11 T cell receptor beta chains derived from one specimen sequenced in a study of metastatic and nonmetastatic thyroid tumors. With MiXCR, TCRdb called clones anew from the PCR reads. The sample carries some 23,000 clones, around a fifth recorded once. There were no patients who had received any treatment before thyroid surgery. The sequencing input was tumor tissue. The receptors shown here come from a female donor with papillary thyroid cancer or a benign thyroid nodule (not recorded which). Some clones in this sample may be carry-over from other donors' samples.

This clone occurred many times. The chain has TRBV4-2 and TRBJ1-3; tentatively, D is TRBD1 (6 bases). The V end lost 1 base, the J end lost 0 bases, and 16 bases lay between the germline ends. The length of the CDR3 is 18 residues. Germline-derived CDR1 and CDR2 are LGHNA and YNFKEQ. CDR3 sequence: CASSQGGTGWGSGNTIYF. The CDR3 nucleotides read TGTGCCAGCAGCCAAGGGGGAACAGGGTGGGGCTCTGGAAACACCATATATTTT.

The chain couples TRBV19 to TRBJ2-7; D perhaps matches TRBD2 (5 bases). Germline loops: CDR1 LNHDA, CDR2 SQIVND (reference sequence). V was clipped by 4 bases and J by 3 bases, with 16 bases between them. This CDR3 has 15 amino acids. In DNA form, the CDR3 reads TGTGCCAGTAGTAGGGTGGGGAGCGGCAACTACGAGCAGTACTTC. It codes for CASSRVGSGNYEQYF.

Many counts were recorded for this clone. The rearrangement links TRBV7-8 to TRBJ2-5, with 14 bases aligning to TRBD2. This CDR3 is 17 amino acids long. The ends lost 5 bases at V and 4 bases at J; junction bases unmatched: 9. Germline V gene data show CDR1 as SGHVS and CDR2 as FQNEAQ. CDR3 region: CASSQGLAGVIRETQYF. CDR3 coding DNA: TGTGCCAGCAGCCAGGGACTAGCGGGAGTCATCCGAGAGACCCAGTACTTC.

This clone is labeled as medium-sized. This sequence joins TRBV11-2 and TRBJ2-7; 10 bases are shared with TRBD2. Germline V gene lookup returns CDR1 SGHAT and CDR2 FQNNGV. This CDR3 is 16 amino acids long. V dropped 1 base and J dropped 7; count of bases not matched to a gene: 10. CDR3 protein: CASSLGRLAGVGEQYF. The CDR3 DNA reads as TGTGCCAGCAGCTTAGGACGTCTAGCGGGAGTAGGGGAGCAGTACTTC.

J is TRBJ2-7 and V is TRBV4-3; D not certain. The ends were cut back, 1 base at V and 1 base at J, with 8 bases in the middle. The CDR3 consists of 14 residues. The V gene's germline CDR1 is LGHNA and CDR2 YSLEER. CDR3 in amino acids: CASSQAAFSYEQYF. CDR3 bases: TGCGCCAGCAGCCAAGCAGCGTTTTCCTACGAGCAGTACTTC.

This clone was detected ten times or more. The chain is built from TRBV28 and TRBJ1-5; the D is unclear. V was pared by 3 bases and J by 3 bases, with 12 bases between. The length of the CDR3 is 15 residues. Germline CDR1 reads MDHEN; CDR2 reads SYDVKM. DNA for the CDR3: TGTGCCAGCAGTTTGGCAGGACCTTCCAATCAGCCCCAGCATTTT. Its protein is CASSLAGPSNQPQHF. Full variable domain (missing parts from reference TRBV28 and TRBJ1-5): DVKVTQSSRYLVKRTGEKVFLECVQDMDHENMFWYRQDPGLGLRLIYFSYDVKMKEKGDIPEGYSVSREKKERFSLILESASTNQTSMYLCASSLAGPSNQPQHFGDGTRLSIL.

This clone was detected a few times. The chain couples TRBV20-1 to TRBJ2-7; 7 nucleotides match TRBD2. The CDR3 is 13 amino acids. In germline, CDR1 is DFQATT, CDR2 SNEGSKA (reference sequence). Trimming removed 3 bases from V and 7 bases from J; junction bases left unmatched: 9. The CDR3 is CSARGLTSREQYF. The CDR3 bases are TGCAGTGCTAGGGGGTTGACTAGCCGGGAGCAGTACTTC.

This clone came up a few times. V is TRBV9 and J is TRBJ1-3, with D maybe TRBD1 (5 bases). CDR3 length equals 15 residues. Deletions cut 1 base from V and 2 bases from J, with 10 bases between. Germline assignment: CDR1 SGDLS and CDR2 YYNGEE. The CDR3 loop is CASSVQGGPGNTIYF. The CDR3 DNA is TGTGCCAGCAGCGTACAGGGAGGCCCTGGAAACACCATATATTTT. Looking up the rest from reference TRBV9 and TRBJ1-3 gives the full variable domain: DSGVTQTPKHLITATGQRVTLRCSPRSGDLSVYWYQQSLDQGLQFLIQYYNGEERAKGNILERFSAQQFPDLHSELNLSSLELGDSALYFCASSVQGGPGNTIYFGEGSWLTVV.

This clone has more than one count but fewer than ten. The chain employs TRBV7-2 and TRBJ2-7, with TRBD1 identical over 8 bases. The V gene's germline CDR1 is SGHTA and CDR2 FQGNSA. The CDR3 runs to 12 residues. Trimming cost V 5 bases and J 6 bases; bases outside gene matches: 3. CDR3 sequence reads: CASSETGAEQYF. In DNA, the CDR3 is TGTGCCAGCAGCGAGACAGGGGCCGAGCAGTACTTC.

This clone appeared a few times. The chain couples TRBV11-2 to TRBJ1-3; D gene unclear. The CDR3 is 13 amino acids. CDR1 SGHAT and CDR2 FQNNGV come from the germline V gene. V was trimmed by 5 bases and J by 2 bases, leaving 7 bases between them. The DNA for the CDR3 is TGTGCCAGCAGCCCACCCCCTGGAAACACCATATATTTT. It yields the protein CASSPPPGNTIYF.

This clone appeared a few times. This CDR3 reads CASSPGGGGEQYF. The CDR3 bases are TGCGCCAGCAGTCCAGGCGGAGGGGGCGAGCAGTACTTC. The chain links TRBV10-1 to TRBJ2-7, with D possibly called TRBD1 or TRBD2 (6 bases each). Germline CDR1 and CDR2: WNHNN and SYGVQD (reference sequence). Trimming left V 5 bases short and J 6 bases short, with 14 bases between. The CDR3 is 13 amino acids.